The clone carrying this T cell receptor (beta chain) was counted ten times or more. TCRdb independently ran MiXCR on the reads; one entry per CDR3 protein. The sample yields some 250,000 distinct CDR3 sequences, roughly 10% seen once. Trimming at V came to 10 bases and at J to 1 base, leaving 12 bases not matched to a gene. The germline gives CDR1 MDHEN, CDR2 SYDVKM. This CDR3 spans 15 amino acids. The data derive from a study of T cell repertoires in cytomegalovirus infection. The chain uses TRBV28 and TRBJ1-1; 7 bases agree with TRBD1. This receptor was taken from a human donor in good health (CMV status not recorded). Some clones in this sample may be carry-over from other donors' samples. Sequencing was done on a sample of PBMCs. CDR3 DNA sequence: TGTGCCACAATGAGGGGGCAGGTCTGGAACACTGAAGCTTTCTTT. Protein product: CATMRGQVWNTEAFF. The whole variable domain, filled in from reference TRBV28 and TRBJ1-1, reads DVKVTQSSRYLVKRTGEKVFLECVQDMDHENMFWYRQDPGLGLRLIYFSYDVKMKEKGDIPEGYSVSREKKERFSLILESASTNQTSMYLCATMRGQVWNTEAFFGQGTRLTVV.